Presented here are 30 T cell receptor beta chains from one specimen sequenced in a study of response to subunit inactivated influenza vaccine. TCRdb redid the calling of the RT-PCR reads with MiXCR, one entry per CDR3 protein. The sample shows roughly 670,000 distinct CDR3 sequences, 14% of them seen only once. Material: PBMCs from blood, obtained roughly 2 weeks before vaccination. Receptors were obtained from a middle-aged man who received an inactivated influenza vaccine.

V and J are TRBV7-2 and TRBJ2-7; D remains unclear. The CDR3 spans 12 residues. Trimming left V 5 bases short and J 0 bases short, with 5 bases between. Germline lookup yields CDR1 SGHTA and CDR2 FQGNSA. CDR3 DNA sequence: TGTGCCAGCAGCCCCAACTCCTACGAGCAGTACTTC. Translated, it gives CASSPNSYEQYF.

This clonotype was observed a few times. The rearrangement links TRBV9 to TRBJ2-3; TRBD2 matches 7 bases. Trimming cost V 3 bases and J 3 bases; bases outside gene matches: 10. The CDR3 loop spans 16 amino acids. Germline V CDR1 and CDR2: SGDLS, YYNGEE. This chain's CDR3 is CASSARLARRTDTQYF. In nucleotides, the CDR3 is TGTGCCAGCAGCGCCCGACTAGCCAGGCGAACAGATACGCAGTATTTT.

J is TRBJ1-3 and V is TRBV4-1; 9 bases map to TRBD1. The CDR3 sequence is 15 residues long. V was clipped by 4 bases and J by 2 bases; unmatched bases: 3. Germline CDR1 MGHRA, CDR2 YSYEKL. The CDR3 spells CASSRRQGAGNTIYF. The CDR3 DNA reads TGCGCCAGCAGCCGTCGACAGGGGGCTGGAAACACCATATATTTT.

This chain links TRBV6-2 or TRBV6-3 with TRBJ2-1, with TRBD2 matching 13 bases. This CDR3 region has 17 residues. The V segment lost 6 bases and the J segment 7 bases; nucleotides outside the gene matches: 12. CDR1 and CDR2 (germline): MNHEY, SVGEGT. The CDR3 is CASRRTSGSFGRNEQFF. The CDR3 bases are TGTGCCAGCAGAAGGACTAGCGGGAGTTTTGGTAGGAATGAGCAGTTCTTC.

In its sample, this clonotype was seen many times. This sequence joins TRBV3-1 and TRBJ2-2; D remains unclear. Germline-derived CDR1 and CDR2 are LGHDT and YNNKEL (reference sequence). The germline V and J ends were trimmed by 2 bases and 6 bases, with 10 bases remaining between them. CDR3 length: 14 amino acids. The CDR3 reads CASSQPIEAGELFF. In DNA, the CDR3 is TGTGCCAGCAGCCAACCGATAGAGGCCGGGGAGCTGTTTTTT.

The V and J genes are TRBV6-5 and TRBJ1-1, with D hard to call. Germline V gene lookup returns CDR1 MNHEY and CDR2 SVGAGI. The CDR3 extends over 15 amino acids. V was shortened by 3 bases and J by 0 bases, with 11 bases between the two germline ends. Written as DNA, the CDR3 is TGTGCCAGCAGTTATCGGACGCCCCTGAACACTGAAGCTTTCTTT. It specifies CASSYRTPLNTEAFF.

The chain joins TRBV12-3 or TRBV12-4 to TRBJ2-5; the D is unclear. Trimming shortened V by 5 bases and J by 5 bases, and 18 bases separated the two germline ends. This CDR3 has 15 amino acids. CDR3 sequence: CASSPTRWGGETQYF. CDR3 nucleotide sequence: TGTGCCAGCAGTCCGACCCGGTGGGGTGGGGAGACCCAGTACTTC.

The CDR3 nucleotides read TGTGCCAGCAGCGCGGGACAGGCGAACACCGGGGAGCTGTTTTTT. It translates to CASSAGQANTGELFF. The chain joins TRBV2 to TRBJ2-2, with 8 bases identical to TRBD1. Losses at the gene ends were 6 bases for V and 0 bases for J; bases not matched to a gene: 3. Germline CDR1 reads SNHLY; CDR2 reads FYNNEI. CDR3 length: 15 amino acids.

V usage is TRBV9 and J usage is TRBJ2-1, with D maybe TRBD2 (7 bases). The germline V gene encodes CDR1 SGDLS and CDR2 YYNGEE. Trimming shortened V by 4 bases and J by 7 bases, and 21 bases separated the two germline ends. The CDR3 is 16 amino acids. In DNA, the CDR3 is TGTGCCAGCAGCTCACCTTTAGGGGGGGCGCGTAATGAGCAGTTCTTC. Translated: CASSSPLGGARNEQFF.

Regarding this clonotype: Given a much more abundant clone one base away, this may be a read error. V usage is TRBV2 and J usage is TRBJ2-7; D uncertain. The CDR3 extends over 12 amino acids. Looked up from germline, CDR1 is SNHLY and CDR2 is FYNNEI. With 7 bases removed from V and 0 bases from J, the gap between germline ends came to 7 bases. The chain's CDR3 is CASTHSSYEQYF. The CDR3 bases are TGTGCCAGCACCCATTCCTCCTACGAGCAGTACTTC.

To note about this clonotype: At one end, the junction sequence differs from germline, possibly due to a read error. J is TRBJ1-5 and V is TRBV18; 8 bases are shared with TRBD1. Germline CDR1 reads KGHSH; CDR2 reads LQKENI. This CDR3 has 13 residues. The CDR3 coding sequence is TGTGCCCGCTCACGGGCAGGGGGCCAGCCCCAGCATTTT. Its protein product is CARSRAGGQPQHF.

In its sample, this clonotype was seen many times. Here the CDR3 DNA reads TGTGCCAGCAGCTTCGAGGGGGCGCGAGAGACCCAGTACTTC. Its protein product is CASSFEGARETQYF. The V gene is TRBV7-9, the J gene TRBJ2-5, with 7 bases aligning to TRBD1. Germline CDR1 and CDR2: SEHNR and FQNEAQ (reference sequence). There are 14 residues in the CDR3. With 3 bases clipped from V and 4 bases from J, the junction kept 5 bases outside the gene matches.

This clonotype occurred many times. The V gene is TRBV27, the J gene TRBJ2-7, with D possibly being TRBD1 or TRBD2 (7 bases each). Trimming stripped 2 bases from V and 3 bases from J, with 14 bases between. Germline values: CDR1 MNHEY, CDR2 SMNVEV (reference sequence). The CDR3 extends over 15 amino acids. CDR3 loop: CASSLGGGGLYEQYF. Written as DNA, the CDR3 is TGTGCCAGCAGTTTAGGGGGAGGGGGCCTCTACGAGCAGTACTTC.

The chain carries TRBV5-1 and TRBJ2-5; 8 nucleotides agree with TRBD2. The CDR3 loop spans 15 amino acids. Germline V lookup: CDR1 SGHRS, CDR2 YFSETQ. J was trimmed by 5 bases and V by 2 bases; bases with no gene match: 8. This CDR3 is CASSFSWTSHETQYF. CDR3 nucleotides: TGCGCCAGCAGCTTTTCGTGGACTAGCCACGAGACCCAGTACTTC. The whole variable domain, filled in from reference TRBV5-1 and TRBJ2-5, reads KAGVTQTPRYLIKTRGQQVTLSCSPISGHRSVSWYQQTPGQGLQFLFEYFSETQRNKGNFPGRFSGRQFSNSRSEMNVSTLELGDSALYLCASSFSWTSHETQYFGPGTRLLVL.

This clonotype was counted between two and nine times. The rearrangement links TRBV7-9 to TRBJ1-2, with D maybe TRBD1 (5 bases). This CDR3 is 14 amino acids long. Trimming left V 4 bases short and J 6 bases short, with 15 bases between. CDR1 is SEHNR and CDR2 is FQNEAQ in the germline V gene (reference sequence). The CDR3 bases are TGTGCCAGCAGCTCGTCGGGGGACGGGAATGGCTACACCTTC. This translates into CASSSSGDGNGYTF. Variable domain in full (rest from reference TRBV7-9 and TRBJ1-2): DTGVSQNPRHKITKRGQNVTFRCDPISEHNRLYWYRQTLGQGPEFLTYFQNEAQLEKSRLLSDRFSAERPKGSFSTLEIQRTEQGDSAMYLCASSSSGDGNGYTFGSGTRLTVV.

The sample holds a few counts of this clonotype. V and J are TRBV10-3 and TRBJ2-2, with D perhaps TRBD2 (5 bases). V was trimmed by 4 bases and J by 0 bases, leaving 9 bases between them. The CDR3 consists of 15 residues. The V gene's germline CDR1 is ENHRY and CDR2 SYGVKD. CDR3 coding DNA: TGTGCCATCAGTGGGCGGACTGCGAACACCGGGGAGCTGTTTTTT. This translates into CAISGRTANTGELFF.

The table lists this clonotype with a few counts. CDR3 region: CASTLGRGQGPYNEQFF. In DNA form, the CDR3 reads TGTGCCAGCACGCTAGGACGTGGGCAGGGACCGTACAATGAGCAGTTCTTC. The chain employs TRBV2 and TRBJ2-1; perhaps D is TRBD1 or TRBD2 (5 bases each). Germline values: CDR1 SNHLY, CDR2 FYNNEI. The CDR3 is 17 residues long. Deletions cut 7 bases from V and 4 bases from J, with 23 bases between.

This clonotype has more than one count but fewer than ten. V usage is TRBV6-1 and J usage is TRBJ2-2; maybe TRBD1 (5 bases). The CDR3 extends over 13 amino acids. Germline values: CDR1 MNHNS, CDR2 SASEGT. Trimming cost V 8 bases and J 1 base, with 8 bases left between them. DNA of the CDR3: TGTGCCAGCGCCGACAGGAACACCGGGGAGCTGTTTTTT. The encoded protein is CASADRNTGELFF.

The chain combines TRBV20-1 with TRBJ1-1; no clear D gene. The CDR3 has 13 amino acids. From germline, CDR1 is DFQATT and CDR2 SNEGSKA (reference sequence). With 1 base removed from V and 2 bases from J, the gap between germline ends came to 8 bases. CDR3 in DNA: TGCAGTGCTAGAGCTGGAGTAAACACTGAAGCTTTCTTT. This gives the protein CSARAGVNTEAFF.

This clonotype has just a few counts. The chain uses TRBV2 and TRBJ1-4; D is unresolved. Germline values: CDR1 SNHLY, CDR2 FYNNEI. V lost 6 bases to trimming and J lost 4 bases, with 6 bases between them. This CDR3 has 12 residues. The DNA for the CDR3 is TGTGCCAGCAGGGGCGGTAATGAAAAACTGTTTTTT. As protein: CASRGGNEKLFF. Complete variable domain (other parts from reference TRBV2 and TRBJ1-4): EPEVTQTPSHQVTQMGQEVILRCVPISNHLYFYWYRQILGQKVEFLVSFYNNEISEKSEIFDDQFSVERPDGSNFTLKIRSTKLEDSAMYFCASRGGNEKLFFGSGTQLSVL.

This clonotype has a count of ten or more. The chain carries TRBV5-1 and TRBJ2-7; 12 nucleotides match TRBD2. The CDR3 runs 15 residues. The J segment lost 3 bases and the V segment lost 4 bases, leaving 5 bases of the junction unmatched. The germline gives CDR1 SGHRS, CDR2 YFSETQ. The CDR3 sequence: CASSPLAGGLYEQYF. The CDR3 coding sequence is TGCGCCAGCAGCCCACTAGCGGGAGGCCTCTACGAGCAGTACTTC.

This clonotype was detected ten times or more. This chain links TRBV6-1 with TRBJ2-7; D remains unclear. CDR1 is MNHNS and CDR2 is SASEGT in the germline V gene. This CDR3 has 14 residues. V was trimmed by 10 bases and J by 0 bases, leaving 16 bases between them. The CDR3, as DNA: TGTGCCACCCTGCTGATCCGGTCCTCCTACGAGCAGTACTTC. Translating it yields CATLLIRSSYEQYF.

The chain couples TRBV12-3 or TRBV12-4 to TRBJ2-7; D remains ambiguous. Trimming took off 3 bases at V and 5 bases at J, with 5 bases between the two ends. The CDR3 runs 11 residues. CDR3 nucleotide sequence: TGTGCCAGCAGTTTCAGACACGAGCAGTACTTC. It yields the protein CASSFRHEQYF.

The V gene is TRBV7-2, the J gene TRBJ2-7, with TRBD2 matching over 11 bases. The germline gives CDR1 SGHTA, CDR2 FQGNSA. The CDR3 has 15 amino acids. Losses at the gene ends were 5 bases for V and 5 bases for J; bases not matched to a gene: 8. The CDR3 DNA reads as TGTGCCAGCAGCCCCCGTCTGACTAGCGGGAACGAGCAGTACTTC. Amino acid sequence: CASSPRLTSGNEQYF.

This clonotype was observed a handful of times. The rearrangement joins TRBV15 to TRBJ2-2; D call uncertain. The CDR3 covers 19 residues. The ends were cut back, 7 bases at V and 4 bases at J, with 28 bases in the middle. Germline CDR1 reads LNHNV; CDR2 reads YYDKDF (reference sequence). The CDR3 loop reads CATKNVPSWMGEGTGELFF. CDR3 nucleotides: TGTGCCACCAAAAATGTCCCGTCGTGGATGGGTGAAGGCACCGGGGAGCTGTTTTTT.

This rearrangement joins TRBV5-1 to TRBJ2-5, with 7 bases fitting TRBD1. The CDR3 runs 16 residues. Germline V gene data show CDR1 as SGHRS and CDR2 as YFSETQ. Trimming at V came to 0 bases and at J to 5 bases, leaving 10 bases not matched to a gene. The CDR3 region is CASSLGVQGSGETQYF. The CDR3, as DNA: TGCGCCAGCAGCTTGGGGGTACAGGGGTCCGGGGAGACCCAGTACTTC.

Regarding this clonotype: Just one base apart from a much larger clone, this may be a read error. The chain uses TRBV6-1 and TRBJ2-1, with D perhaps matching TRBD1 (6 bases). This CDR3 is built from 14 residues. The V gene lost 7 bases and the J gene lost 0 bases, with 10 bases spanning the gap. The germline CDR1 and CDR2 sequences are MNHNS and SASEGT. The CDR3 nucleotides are TGTGCCAGCACTACAGGGAGCTCCTACAATGAGCAGTTCTTC. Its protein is CASTTGSSYNEQFF.

The CDR3 loop reads CASAGTGASDTQYF. The DNA of the CDR3 is TGTGCCAGCGCCGGGACAGGGGCATCAGATACGCAGTATTTT. V usage is TRBV3-1 and J usage is TRBJ2-3; 10 bases are shared with TRBD1. Germline V lookup: CDR1 LGHDT, CDR2 YNNKEL (reference sequence). This CDR3 comprises 14 residues. Trimming cost V 8 bases and J 4 bases; bases outside gene matches: 6.

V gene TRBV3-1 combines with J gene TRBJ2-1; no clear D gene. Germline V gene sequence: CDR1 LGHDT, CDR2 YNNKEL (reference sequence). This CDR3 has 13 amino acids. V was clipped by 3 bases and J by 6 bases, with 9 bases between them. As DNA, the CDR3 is TGTGCCAGCAGCCATTCTCTGGGCAATGAGCAGTTCTTC. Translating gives CASSHSLGNEQFF.

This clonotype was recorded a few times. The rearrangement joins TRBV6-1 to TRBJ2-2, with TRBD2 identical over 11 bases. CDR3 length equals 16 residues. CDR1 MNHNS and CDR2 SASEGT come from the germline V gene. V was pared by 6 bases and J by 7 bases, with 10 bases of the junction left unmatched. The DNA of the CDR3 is TGTGCCAGCAGAATTCTAGCGGGGGGCCTTGGCGGGGAGCTGTTTTTT. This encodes CASRILAGGLGGELFF.